The 20 T cell receptor beta chains given below trace back to one sample, sequenced in a study of cytomegalovirus exposure and HLA in healthy donors. A multiplex PCR was run with 60 Vbeta primers and 13 Jbeta primers. Using immunoSEQ multiplex PCR, the repertoire was profiled, and TCRdb retains in-frame clones only, with some absent. The table lists under 150,000 clones, 84% of them singletons. The material sequenced was PBMCs. The receptors here all came from a man in his fifties in good health and CMV-seronegative.

The chain is built from TRBV5-6 and TRBJ2-7; TRBD1 matches 7 bases. There are 13 residues in the CDR3. Germline V gene lookup returns CDR1 SGHDT and CDR2 YYEEEE. The trim removed 3 bases at V and 2 bases at J, leaving 2 bases unmatched. For the CDR3, the DNA is TGTGCCAGCAGCTCGGGACAGACCTACGAGCAGTACTTC. The encoded protein is CASSSGQTYEQYF.

This chain uses TRBV5-4 with TRBJ2-5; weak D call: TRBD1 (5 bases). CDR3 size: 15 residues. Germline V gene data show CDR1 as SGHNT and CDR2 as YYREEE (reference sequence). V lost 5 bases to trimming and J lost 4 bases, with 18 bases between them. The CDR3 region has the DNA TGTGCCAGCAGGTCGGAGCTTTCTCAGGGAGAGACCCAGTACTTC. This codes for CASRSELSQGETQYF.

The CDR3 DNA reads TGTGCCAGCTGTACACAGTTCTACGAGCAGTACTTC. This gives the protein CASCTQFYEQYF. The J gene is TRBJ2-7, the V gene TRBV2; D gene ambiguous. Germline values: CDR1 SNHLY, CDR2 FYNNEI. V was pared by 8 bases and J by 3 bases, with 11 bases between. CDR3 size: 12 residues. Full variable domain (rest looked up from reference TRBV2 and TRBJ2-7): EPEVTQTPSHQVTQMGQEVILRCVPISNHLYFYWYRQILGQKVEFLVSFYNNEISEKSEIFDDQFSVERPDGSNFTLKIRSTKLEDSAMYFCASCTQFYEQYFGPGTRLTVT.

This clone was detected once. The chain carries TRBV7-8 and TRBJ2-5; 8 bases line up with TRBD2. The CDR3 has 15 amino acids. Per the germline V gene, CDR1 is SGHVS and CDR2 is FQNEAQ. V was clipped by 5 bases and J by 1 base; unmatched bases: 6. The chain's CDR3 is CASSTRGGVQETQYF. CDR3 DNA sequence: TGTGCCAGCAGCACCCGGGGGGGAGTCCAAGAGACCCAGTACTTC.

The genes are TRBV11-2 and TRBJ2-7; 9 bases are a match to TRBD1. The junction had 13 bases not matched to a gene; V was cut back by 7 bases and J by 3 bases. This CDR3 is built from 16 residues. Looked up from germline, CDR1 is SGHAT and CDR2 is FQNNGV. CDR3 DNA: TGTGCCAGCACCGAGATCCGGGACAGGGTTGACTACGAGCAGTACTTC. This gives the protein CASTEIRDRVDYEQYF.

This clone occurred once. This rearrangement joins TRBV7-2 to TRBJ2-4, with 9 bases matching TRBD2. V gave up 1 base and J gave up 8 bases; unmatched junction bases: 9. Germline CDR1 is SGHTA and CDR2 is FQGNSA. This CDR3 is 16 amino acids long. CDR3 amino acids: CASSLDFGTSSDIQYF. The CDR3 DNA is TGTGCCAGCAGCTTAGACTTCGGGACTAGCTCGGACATTCAGTACTTC.

The chain links TRBV6-6 to TRBJ2-3, with 12 bases fitting TRBD2. The J segment lost 5 bases and the V segment lost 4 bases, leaving 7 bases of the junction unmatched. This CDR3 is built from 16 residues. Germline CDR1 reads MNHNY; CDR2 reads SVGAGI (reference sequence). Written as DNA, the CDR3 is TGTGCCAGCAGTTCCCTAGCGGGGGGGCTCATAGATACGCAGTATTTT. Its translation is CASSSLAGGLIDTQYF.

V usage is TRBV7-6 and J usage is TRBJ2-7; 7 nucleotides line up with TRBD2. V was pared by 4 bases and J by 4 bases, with 4 bases of the junction left unmatched. CDR3 size: 13 residues. Germline lookup yields CDR1 SGHVS and CDR2 FNYEAQ. The CDR3 coding sequence is TGTGCCAGCAGCTCGACGGGGGGTTACGAGCAGTACTTC. Translated: CASSSTGGYEQYF.

The chain carries TRBV12-5 and TRBJ2-7; D uncertain. Germline CDR1 reads LGHNT; CDR2 reads FRNRAP. This CDR3 spans 12 amino acids. V was cut by 1 base and J by 3 bases, with 4 bases left in between. The CDR3, as DNA: TGTGCTAGTGGTTTGGCCATCTACGAGCAGTACTTC. This translates into CASGLAIYEQYF.

The rearrangement joins TRBV6-6 to TRBJ2-3, with TRBD1 matching 8 bases. The length of the CDR3 is 16 residues. From germline, CDR1 is MNHNY and CDR2 SVGAGI (reference sequence). V gave up 5 bases and J gave up 5 bases; unmatched junction bases: 12. CDR3 sequence reads: CASSPGQGGVGDTQYF. The CDR3, as DNA: TGTGCCAGCAGTCCCGGACAGGGCGGCGTGGGAGATACGCAGTATTTT.

This clone has a single count. The rearrangement uses TRBV6-5 and TRBJ2-1; tentative D call: TRBD1 (7 bases). The germline V gene has CDR1 MNHEY and CDR2 SVGAGI. The CDR3 is 15 residues long. V lost 7 bases, J lost 0 bases, and 13 bases lay in between. The CDR3 is CASKPGGGSYNEQFF. The DNA of the CDR3 is TGTGCCAGCAAACCAGGGGGAGGCTCCTACAATGAGCAGTTCTTC.

The chain links TRBV9 to TRBJ1-6; 9 nucleotides line up with TRBD1. After removal of 5 bases from V and 7 bases from J, the junction contained 1 base not matched to a gene. Per germline, CDR1 SGDLS and CDR2 YYNGEE. The CDR3 covers 13 residues. The DNA for the CDR3 is TGTGCCAGCAGTGGACAGGGGAATTCACCCCTCCACTTT. Its protein is CASSGQGNSPLHF.

V and J are TRBV5-4 and TRBJ2-5; the match to TRBD2 covers 7 bases. Losses at the gene ends were 6 bases for V and 2 bases for J; bases not matched to a gene: 7. The germline gives CDR1 SGHNT, CDR2 YYREEE (reference sequence). The CDR3 loop spans 14 amino acids. CDR3 sequence reads: CASTQRGEQETQYF. The CDR3 nucleotides are TGTGCCAGCACCCAACGGGGGGAGCAAGAGACCCAGTACTTC.

This rearrangement joins TRBV6-1 to TRBJ2-7; D is possibly TRBD1 (5 bases). Germline V lookup: CDR1 MNHNS, CDR2 SASEGT. V was cut by 5 bases and J by 3 bases, with 14 bases left in between. The CDR3 is made up of 14 amino acids. The CDR3 DNA follows: TGTGCCAGCAGTAGGGGCCTAGGTTTCTACGAGCAGTACTTC. Translated, it gives CASSRGLGFYEQYF.

The V and J genes are TRBV6-6 and TRBJ1-3, with D maybe TRBD1 (5 bases). The CDR3 consists of 16 residues. The germline CDR1 and CDR2 sequences are MNHNY and SVGAGI (reference sequence). The ends were cut back, 2 bases at V and 3 bases at J, with 14 bases in the middle. The CDR3 protein is CASSYPSGAVGNTIYF. The CDR3 bases are TGTGCCAGCAGTTACCCTTCTGGGGCCGTTGGAAACACCATATATTTT.

The rearrangement joins TRBV6-6 to TRBJ1-2; D ambiguous. Germline assignment: CDR1 MNHNY and CDR2 SVGAGI (reference sequence). Between the trimmed V and J ends, which lost 6 bases and 2 bases, there was a span of 10 bases. This CDR3 spans 13 amino acids. CDR3 residues: CASREDINYGYTF. In nucleotides, the CDR3 is TGTGCCAGCAGGGAAGACATAAACTATGGCTACACCTTC.

The rearrangement links TRBV7-9 to TRBJ2-4; D may be TRBD2 (6 bases). CDR1 is SEHNR and CDR2 is FQNEAQ in the germline V gene (reference sequence). The CDR3 runs 13 residues. With 6 bases removed from V and 0 bases from J, the gap between germline ends came to 6 bases. In nucleotides, the CDR3 is TGTGCCAGCAGTAGCGGAGCCAAAAACATTCAGTACTTC. Translating it yields CASSSGAKNIQYF.

This chain links TRBV5-4 with TRBJ1-1, with D unresolved. CDR1 is SGHNT and CDR2 is YYREEE in the germline V gene (reference sequence). Deletions cut 4 bases from V and 3 bases from J, with 13 bases between. The length of the CDR3 is 14 residues. CDR3 coding DNA: TGTGCCAGCAGCCCGGTGTGGGAGGACACTGAAGCTTTCTTT. Translation gives CASSPVWEDTEAFF.

The chain carries TRBV2 and TRBJ2-1; the match to TRBD1 covers 7 bases. This CDR3 is 14 amino acids long. Trimming removed 7 bases from V and 4 bases from J; junction bases left unmatched: 7. CDR1 and CDR2 from the germline V gene are SNHLY and FYNNEI. The DNA of the CDR3 is TGTGCCAGCAATTCGCAGGGGGATTACAATGAGCAGTTCTTC. Amino acid sequence: CASNSQGDYNEQFF. Full variable domain (missing parts from reference TRBV2 and TRBJ2-1): EPEVTQTPSHQVTQMGQEVILRCVPISNHLYFYWYRQILGQKVEFLVSFYNNEISEKSEIFDDQFSVERPDGSNFTLKIRSTKLEDSAMYFCASNSQGDYNEQFFGPGTRLTVL.

The chain combines TRBV6-1 with TRBJ2-1, with 8 bases fitting TRBD1. The V gene's germline CDR1 is MNHNS and CDR2 SASEGT. The CDR3 consists of 13 residues. Trimming took 0 bases from V and 13 from J; bases not matched to a gene: 5. The CDR3 nucleotides are TGTGCCAGCAGTGAAGCCTTCGGGACAGGACAGTTCTTC. Translating gives CASSEAFGTGQFF.